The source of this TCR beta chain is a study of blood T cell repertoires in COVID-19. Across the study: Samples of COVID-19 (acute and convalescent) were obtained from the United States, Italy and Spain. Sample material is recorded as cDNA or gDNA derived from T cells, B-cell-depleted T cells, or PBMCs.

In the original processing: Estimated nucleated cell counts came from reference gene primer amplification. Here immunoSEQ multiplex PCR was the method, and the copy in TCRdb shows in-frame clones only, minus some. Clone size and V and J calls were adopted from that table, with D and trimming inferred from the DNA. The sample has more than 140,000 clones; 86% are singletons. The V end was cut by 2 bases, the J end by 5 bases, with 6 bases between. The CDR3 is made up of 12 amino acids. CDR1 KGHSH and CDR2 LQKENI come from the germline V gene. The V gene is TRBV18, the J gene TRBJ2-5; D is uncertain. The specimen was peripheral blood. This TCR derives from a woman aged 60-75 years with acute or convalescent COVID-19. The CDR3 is CASSPVEETQYF. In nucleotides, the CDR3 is TGTGCCAGCTCACCAGTAGAGGAGACCCAGTACTTC.